The source of this T cell receptor (beta chain) is a study of shared clonotypes between healthy human individuals. Broader study findings: Tissue TCR repertoires likely differ from these blood-only repertoires.

Libraries were prepared by immunoSEQ multiplex PCR; TCRdb keeps only in-frame clonotypes and omits some of them. The repertoire consists of fewer than 500,000 clones, with approximately 79% occurring once and the leading ten covering approximately 13%. V was trimmed by 6 bases and J by 2 bases, leaving 19 bases between them. Per germline, CDR1 SNHLY and CDR2 FYNNEI. The CDR3 totals 16 residues. In regard to this clone: The antigen is unknown.

The study used about 84 million PBMCs per unsorted sample for genomic DNA. The TCR sequence derives from a woman between 40 and 55 years old in good health. Some clones in this sample may be carry-over from other donors' samples. The chain couples TRBV2 to TRBJ2-5, with a possible D match to TRBD2 (6 bases). The sample was PBMCs. The CDR3 sequence is CASSALGSGQQETQYF. The CDR3 region has the DNA TGTGCCAGCAGCGCACTGGGGAGCGGGCAACAAGAGACCCAGTACTTC.